These 17 T cell receptor beta chains came from one sample sequenced in a study of T-cell memory formation after mild COVID-19. TCRdb used MiXCR to reprocess the 5' RACE reads, holding one entry per CDR3 protein. This sample has approximately 260,000 distinct CDR3 sequences; around 15% occur once, and the top ten carry roughly 3.6%. The sequencing sample was made of PBMCs or a T cell subset sorted from them (not recorded which). Receptors originate from a man younger than 35 who had mild COVID-19 (a few samples of this study predate the infection). Cell type and time point are not known.

This clonotype was seen a handful of times. J is TRBJ1-2 and V is TRBV10-3; D perhaps matches TRBD1 (5 bases). The CDR3 is 15 residues long. Germline V gene sequence: CDR1 ENHRY, CDR2 SYGVKD. The germline V and J ends were trimmed by 4 bases and 7 bases, with 19 bases remaining between them. In DNA form, the CDR3 reads TGTGCCATCAGTGTTTCCCAGGAGGGGCCCGCTGGCTACACCTTC. Amino acid sequence: CAISVSQEGPAGYTF.

This rearrangement joins TRBV28 to TRBJ1-5, with unresolved D. CDR3 length: 14 amino acids. Trimming removed 1 base from V and 6 bases from J, with 10 bases in between. Germline assignment: CDR1 MDHEN and CDR2 SYDVKM. The CDR3 region has the DNA TGTGCCAGCAGTTTATCTCCCTCCAGTCAGCCCCAGCATTTT. Translation: CASSLSPSSQPQHF. Drawing the rest from reference TRBV28 and TRBJ1-5, the complete variable domain is DVKVTQSSRYLVKRTGEKVFLECVQDMDHENMFWYRQDPGLGLRLIYFSYDVKMKEKGDIPEGYSVSREKKERFSLILESASTNQTSMYLCASSLSPSSQPQHFGDGTRLSIL.

This clonotype was picked up a small number of times. The chain employs TRBV14 and TRBJ1-1, with TRBD1 matching 9 bases. V lost 4 bases to trimming and J lost 11 bases; unmatched junction nucleotides: 8. The CDR3 consists of 13 residues. Germline V gene data show CDR1 as SGHDN and CDR2 as FVKESK. CDR3 in amino acids: CASSLQDRGLAFF. CDR3 DNA sequence: TGTGCCAGCAGCCTACAGGACAGGGGTCTGGCTTTCTTT.

The chain joins TRBV12-3 or TRBV12-4 to TRBJ2-3; D is possibly TRBD1 (5 bases). Trimming left V 5 bases short and J 3 bases short, with 15 bases between. The CDR3 totals 15 residues. The CDR3 protein is CASSLQGLGTDTQYF. The DNA for the CDR3 is TGTGCCAGCAGTCTCCAGGGTCTCGGTACAGATACGCAGTATTTT.

This chain links TRBV5-1 with TRBJ2-5; 13 bases map to TRBD2. Germline V gene data show CDR1 as SGHRS and CDR2 as YFSETQ. Trimming at V came to 4 bases and at J to 0 bases, leaving 6 bases not matched to a gene. The CDR3 extends over 17 amino acids. For the CDR3, the DNA is TGCGCCAGCAGCCTTGGGACTAGCGGGGTTTACCAAGAGACCCAGTACTTC. The encoded protein is CASSLGTSGVYQETQYF. Together with reference TRBV5-1 and TRBJ2-5, the CDR3 gives the full variable domain: KAGVTQTPRYLIKTRGQQVTLSCSPISGHRSVSWYQQTPGQGLQFLFEYFSETQRNKGNFPGRFSGRQFSNSRSEMNVSTLELGDSALYLCASSLGTSGVYQETQYFGPGTRLLVL.

The V gene is TRBV5-4, the J gene TRBJ2-5; D is possibly TRBD1 (5 bases). Deletions cut 4 bases from V and 1 base from J, with 11 bases between. The V gene's germline CDR1 is SGHNT and CDR2 YYREEE (reference sequence). This CDR3 is 14 amino acids long. The CDR3 sequence: CASSLTGTQETQYF. The CDR3 DNA reads as TGTGCCAGCAGCCTCACAGGAACCCAAGAGACCCAGTACTTC.

The V and J genes are TRBV20-1 and TRBJ1-4; possibly TRBD1 for D (5 bases). V was trimmed by 3 bases and J by 10 bases, leaving 9 bases between them. Germline assignment: CDR1 DFQATT and CDR2 SNEGSKA (reference sequence). This CDR3 has 11 amino acids. The CDR3 region is CSASTGGKLFF. The CDR3 coding sequence is TGCAGTGCTAGCACCGGGGGAAAACTGTTTTTT.

The rearrangement uses TRBV11-1 and TRBJ1-6; D possibly corresponds to TRBD1 (5 bases). Germline V gene sequence: CDR1 SGHAT, CDR2 FQDESV (reference sequence). V was pared by 7 bases and J by 8 bases, with 9 bases between. This CDR3 is 12 amino acids long. The CDR3 nucleotides read TGTGCCAGCACCCAAGGGGATTCACCCCTCCACTTT. This gives the protein CASTQGDSPLHF.

Only a few counts were recorded for this clonotype. The V and J genes are TRBV5-6 and TRBJ1-1, with D maybe TRBD1 (6 bases). Germline CDR1 reads SGHDT; CDR2 reads YYEEEE. The V end lost 4 bases, the J end lost 5 bases, and 24 bases lay between the germline ends. The length of the CDR3 is 17 residues. The chain's CDR3 is CASSPVSGTKVGTEAFF. The CDR3 DNA reads as TGTGCCAGCAGCCCGGTCTCCGGGACAAAAGTCGGGACTGAAGCTTTCTTT.

The chain carries TRBV20-1 and TRBJ2-3; TRBD1 matches at 9 bases. Germline assignment: CDR1 DFQATT and CDR2 SNEGSKA (reference sequence). Trimming removed 6 bases from V and 6 bases from J; junction bases left unmatched: 7. The CDR3 runs to 13 residues. The CDR3 sequence is CSAQQGAQDTQYF. The CDR3 DNA sequence: TGCAGTGCGCAACAGGGGGCGCAGGATACGCAGTATTTT.

This clonotype was counted only a few times. As DNA, the CDR3 is TGCGCCACCACCACAAGGGGGGGCCTCACAGATACGCAGTATTTT. This encodes CATTTRGGLTDTQYF. V and J are TRBV5-1 and TRBJ2-3; D is possibly TRBD2 (7 bases). CDR1 is SGHRS, CDR2 YFSETQ, per germline. V was trimmed by 9 bases and J by 2 bases, leaving 19 bases between them. The CDR3 covers 15 residues.

This clonotype was seen at least ten times. The chain is built from TRBV5-1 and TRBJ2-5; D remains unclear. Trimming stripped 0 bases from V and 2 bases from J, with 8 bases between. CDR3 length: 14 residues. Germline values: CDR1 SGHRS, CDR2 YFSETQ. CDR3 sequence (DNA): TGCGCCAGCAGCTTGGATCTCCCTCAAGAGACCCAGTACTTC. Translating it yields CASSLDLPQETQYF.

The chain couples TRBV24-1 to TRBJ1-2, with TRBD1 as a possible D gene (5 bases). CDR3 length: 11 residues. Germline-derived CDR1 and CDR2 are KGHDR and SFDVKD. Trimming removed 5 bases from V and 7 bases from J, with 7 bases in between. CDR3 loop: CATSAQGGYTF. The CDR3 DNA is TGTGCCACCAGTGCCCAGGGTGGCTACACCTTC.

The chain is built from TRBV20-1 and TRBJ1-6, with D possibly TRBD1 on 5 matching bases. V lost 1 base and J lost 4, with 8 bases in between. The germline V gene has CDR1 DFQATT and CDR2 SNEGSKA (reference sequence). The CDR3 loop spans 14 amino acids. Written as DNA, the CDR3 is TGCAGTGCTAGAGTAGGGGCGTATAATTCACCCCTCCACTTT. This encodes CSARVGAYNSPLHF.

This CDR3 is CAISEGEGQNTEAFF. CDR3 nucleotides: TGTGCCATCAGTGAGGGGGAGGGACAGAACACTGAAGCTTTCTTT. The chain couples TRBV10-3 to TRBJ1-1; a possible D gene is TRBD1 (6 bases). The germline CDR1 and CDR2 sequences are ENHRY and SYGVKD. Trimming left V 2 bases short and J 1 base short, with 11 bases between. CDR3 size: 15 residues.

The chain couples TRBV20-1 to TRBJ1-1, with no clear D. V lost 5 bases and J lost 6, with 10 bases in between. Germline CDR1 is DFQATT and CDR2 is SNEGSKA (reference sequence). The CDR3 is 11 residues long. CDR3 protein: CSAPGMPEAFF. CDR3 bases: TGCAGTGCTCCGGGAATGCCTGAAGCTTTCTTT.

On this clonotype: A much larger clone differs from this one at a single base, so this may be a read error. The J gene is TRBJ1-6, the V gene TRBV7-9; the D is unclear. This CDR3 is built from 12 residues. V was shortened by 3 bases and J by 7 bases, with 4 bases between the two germline ends. Germline values: CDR1 SEHNR, CDR2 FQNEAQ (reference sequence). CDR3 bases: TGTGCCAGCAGCTTGGAGAATTCACCCCTCCACTTT. Protein: CASSLENSPLHF.